Each of the 27 T cell receptor beta chains below was sequenced from the same sample in a study of T cells in Graves' hyperthyroidism and ophthalmopathy. Amplification of TCR beta CDR3 regions was performed using RNA transcripts as template. First-round RT-PCR of the TCR CDR3 relied on the HTBI primer set. TCRdb recomputed calls from the multiplex PCR reads with MiXCR, one row per CDR3 protein. This sample has about 480,000 distinct CDR3 sequences, with under 15% found just once. The sample taken for sequencing was blood. The receptor set was obtained from a woman aged 18-29 years with Graves' hyperthyroidism.

This clonotype came up many times. The chain is built from TRBV20-1 and TRBJ1-4; D unresolved. The CDR3 extends over 12 amino acids. V was clipped by 3 bases and J by 7 bases, with 9 bases between them. CDR1 is DFQATT and CDR2 is SNEGSKA in the germline V gene (reference sequence). CDR3 in amino acids: CSASPGLEKLFF. In DNA, the CDR3 is TGCAGTGCTAGTCCGGGCCTTGAAAAACTGTTTTTT.

This clonotype was counted at least ten times. In DNA form, the CDR3 reads TGTGCCAGCAGCCAAGATTCTGGGCTAGCGGGAATGGCCTACGAGCAGTACTTC. This encodes CASSQDSGLAGMAYEQYF. V and J are TRBV3-1 and TRBJ2-7; 9 bases agree with TRBD2. V was clipped by 0 bases and J by 2 bases; unmatched bases: 11. From germline, CDR1 is LGHDT and CDR2 YNNKEL (reference sequence). This CDR3 has 18 residues.

This clonotype has just a few counts. The gene calls are TRBV19 and TRBJ1-1; D possibly corresponds to TRBD1 (6 bases). Per the germline V gene, CDR1 is LNHDA and CDR2 is SQIVND (reference sequence). Between the trimmed V and J ends, which lost 6 bases and 5 bases, there was a span of 16 bases. This CDR3 has 14 residues. The CDR3 is CASRLTGGGTEAFF. In nucleotides, the CDR3 is TGTGCCAGTAGGTTGACCGGGGGCGGAACTGAAGCTTTCTTT.

The table lists this clonotype with a few counts. V and J are TRBV5-1 and TRBJ1-1; a weak D match, TRBD1 (5 bases). This CDR3 spans 16 amino acids. Trimming took off 0 bases at V and 7 bases at J, with 19 bases between the two ends. Germline V gene data show CDR1 as SGHRS and CDR2 as YFSETQ. The CDR3, as DNA: TGCGCCAGCAGCTTGGCCCGCTCGGGACTAATCGGTGAAGCTTTCTTT. The encoded protein is CASSLARSGLIGEAFF.

There are a few counts of this clonotype. This chain connects TRBV19 to TRBJ2-1; D gene uncertain. The germline gives CDR1 LNHDA, CDR2 SQIVND (reference sequence). CDR3 length: 16 amino acids. V was shortened by 1 base and J by 7 bases, with 17 bases between the two germline ends. CDR3: CASSIATRLVKNEQFF. The CDR3 DNA reads TGTGCCAGTAGTATAGCCACCCGACTCGTTAAGAATGAGCAGTTCTTC. Supplemented by reference TRBV19 and TRBJ2-1, the full variable domain reads DGGITQSPKYLFRKEGQNVTLSCEQNLNHDAMYWYRQDPGQGLRLIYYSQIVNDFQKGDIAEGYSVSREKKESFPLTVTSAQKNPTAFYLCASSIATRLVKNEQFFGPGTRLTVL.

At least ten counts were recorded for this clonotype. This chain links TRBV30 with TRBJ1-1; 9 bases are shared with TRBD1. The V and J ends lost 5 bases and 0 bases, in that order; junction bases with no gene match: 7. Germline CDR1 GTSNPN, CDR2 SVGIG (reference sequence). There are 15 residues in the CDR3. CDR3 coding DNA: TGTGCCTGGGGAGGGACAGGGACCATGAACACTGAAGCTTTCTTT. This encodes CAWGGTGTMNTEAFF.

Concerning this clonotype: The junction departs from the called germline gene at one end, perhaps through a read error. The V gene is TRBV27, the J gene TRBJ2-1; 8 bases map to TRBD2. The CDR3 is 15 residues long. The germline gives CDR1 MNHEY, CDR2 SMNVEV (reference sequence). CDR3 protein: CARSSGTRGTNEQFF. The CDR3 nucleotides are TGTGCCCGCAGTTCCGGGACTAGAGGGACTAATGAGCAGTTCTTC.

This clonotype was picked up a small number of times. The gene calls are TRBV5-6 and TRBJ1-2, with no clear D. CDR1 and CDR2 from the germline V gene are SGHDT and YYEEEE. This CDR3 spans 16 amino acids. The germline V and J ends were trimmed by 0 bases and 8 bases, with 20 bases remaining between them. CDR3 sequence: CASSLDGPGYGGGYTF. The CDR3 DNA is TGTGCCAGCAGCTTGGACGGACCAGGCTATGGTGGCGGCTACACCTTC.

This clonotype was counted ten times or more. Here the CDR3 reads CSATVAGENNEQFF. The CDR3 DNA sequence: TGCAGTGCTACTGTAGCGGGAGAAAATAATGAGCAGTTCTTC. The chain is built from TRBV20-1 and TRBJ2-1; 9 nucleotides agree with TRBD2. J lost 7 bases, V lost 4 bases, and 8 bases had no gene match. The CDR3 contains 14 residues. Germline V gene data show CDR1 as DFQATT and CDR2 as SNEGSKA (reference sequence).

V usage is TRBV19 and J usage is TRBJ2-7, with 15 positions matching TRBD2. Germline lookup yields CDR1 LNHDA and CDR2 SQIVND (reference sequence). V was pared by 9 bases and J by 4 bases, with 1 base of the junction left unmatched. The CDR3 length is 13 residues. In nucleotides, the CDR3 is TGTGCCAGCGGGACTAGCGGGGGGTACGAGCAGTACGTC. It encodes CASGTSGGYEQYV.

The V and J genes are TRBV29-1 and TRBJ2-2; D might be TRBD1 or TRBD2, each matching 5 bases. There are 16 residues in the CDR3. The ends were cut back, 7 bases at V and 3 bases at J, with 21 bases in the middle. Germline lookup yields CDR1 SQVTM and CDR2 ANQGSEA. CDR3 in DNA: TGCAGCGCCTTGTTATCGGGACGGATACACACCGGGGAGCTGTTTTTT. As protein: CSALLSGRIHTGELFF.

This clonotype was seen ten or more times. The chain carries TRBV12-3 or TRBV12-4 and TRBJ2-1; D gene unclear. There are 12 residues in the CDR3. V was cut by 7 bases and J by 5 bases, with 9 bases left in between. The CDR3 nucleotides are TGTGCCAGCACCTCCGACGACAATGAGCAGTTCTTC. It encodes CASTSDDNEQFF.

This clonotype was observed many times. The V gene is TRBV29-1, the J gene TRBJ2-7, with 7 bases aligning to TRBD1. This CDR3 comprises 15 residues. Germline CDR1 is SQVTM and CDR2 is ANQGSEA. Trimming cost V 3 bases and J 2 bases; bases outside gene matches: 10. The chain's CDR3 is CSVDQPGQPPYEQYF. As DNA, the CDR3 is TGCAGCGTTGATCAACCGGGACAGCCACCCTACGAGCAGTACTTC.

The V call is TRBV6-1, the J call TRBJ2-5; 10 bases align to TRBD2. Germline V gene lookup returns CDR1 MNHNS and CDR2 SASEGT. V trimming: 5 bases; J trimming: 5 bases; junction bases outside the gene matches: 8. The CDR3 spans 15 residues. The chain's CDR3 is CASSWLAGVRETQYF. In DNA form, the CDR3 reads TGTGCCAGCAGTTGGCTAGCGGGAGTACGGGAGACCCAGTACTTC.

To note about this clonotype: A read error may be the cause here, since a much bigger clone is one base away. The chain couples TRBV27 to TRBJ1-1; a possible D gene is TRBD1 (5 bases). The CDR3 has 14 residues. The germline V gene encodes CDR1 MNHEY and CDR2 SMNVEV (reference sequence). The CDR3 region is CASSLLQANTKAFF. CDR3 sequence (DNA): TGTGCCAGCAGTTTGTTACAGGCCAACACTAAAGCTTTCTTT.

This clonotype was found many times. The chain recombines TRBV10-3 with TRBJ2-6; 7 bases align to TRBD1. Germline trimming cut 7 bases from V and 4 bases from J; bases unmatched to any gene: 16. Germline lookup yields CDR1 ENHRY and CDR2 SYGVKD. This CDR3 region has 18 residues. The CDR3, as DNA: TGTGCCATCAATCGCCGGGACAGTATCACGGGGGGGGCCAACGTCCTGACTTTC. Translating gives CAINRRDSITGGANVLTF.

This clonotype was seen just once. A read error may explain this, as a much larger clone is one base away. The chain combines TRBV7-9 with TRBJ2-7; 8 bases align to TRBD1. Germline CDR1 is SEHNR and CDR2 is FQNEAQ (reference sequence). This CDR3 is 14 amino acids long. Unmatched junction bases numbered 6, after V lost 3 bases and J lost 5 bases. CDR3 loop: CASSFGQGWDEQYF. CDR3 in DNA: TGTGCCAGCAGCTTTGGACAGGGATGGGACGAGCAGTACTTC.

V and J are TRBV5-5 and TRBJ2-1, with D tentatively TRBD1 (6 bases). The V end was cut by 7 bases, the J end by 9 bases, with 23 bases between. This CDR3 is 15 amino acids long. Germline values: CDR1 SGHKS, CDR2 YYEKEE (reference sequence). This chain's CDR3 is CASVQGRAIEGEQFF. Here the CDR3 DNA reads TGTGCCAGCGTACAGGGCAGGGCGATCGAGGGTGAGCAGTTCTTC.

This clonotype was counted between two and nine times. The chain carries TRBV29-1 and TRBJ2-7; no definite D call. The germline V gene encodes CDR1 SQVTM and CDR2 ANQGSEA. The length of the CDR3 is 13 residues. Trimming cost V 5 bases and J 3 bases, with 14 bases left between them. CDR3 DNA: TGCAGCGTTAAAGGCGGTAAAGTCTACGAGCAGTACTTC. Translated, it gives CSVKGGKVYEQYF.

This rearrangement joins TRBV18 to TRBJ2-7; D unresolved. The germline V gene has CDR1 KGHSH and CDR2 LQKENI. The CDR3 is 18 amino acids. Trimming removed 3 bases from V and 3 bases from J, with 24 bases in between. The CDR3, as DNA: TGTGCCAGCTCACCCCGTTCGCTGGGCCTTTACGGTGGCTACGAGCAGTACTTC. This sequence encodes CASSPRSLGLYGGYEQYF.

This clonotype has a handful of counts. The chain is built from TRBV6-1 and TRBJ1-4; D possibly corresponds to TRBD1 (5 bases). CDR3 length: 14 amino acids. In germline, CDR1 is MNHNS, CDR2 SASEGT. V was shortened by 9 bases and J by 7 bases, with 18 bases between the two germline ends. CDR3 DNA: TGTGCCAGTTCGGGGTGGGGGAGGAGTGAAAAACTGTTTTTT. It specifies CASSGWGRSEKLFF.

This chain uses TRBV12-3 or TRBV12-4 with TRBJ2-1; 10 bases agree with TRBD2. V gave up 5 bases and J gave up 0 bases; unmatched junction bases: 7. This CDR3 region has 17 residues. In nucleotides, the CDR3 is TGTGCCAGCAGTCCCCGGACTAGCGGCCTCTCCTACAATGAGCAGTTCTTC. It yields the protein CASSPRTSGLSYNEQFF.

This clonotype was seen ten or more times. The V call is TRBV6-1, the J call TRBJ1-1; D gene uncertain. Trimming took 7 bases from V and 4 from J, leaving 16 bases between them. Germline CDR1 and CDR2: MNHNS and SASEGT. The CDR3 consists of 14 residues. The DNA for the CDR3 is TGTGCCAGCAACCTTAGGCTAGCCATCACTGAAGCTTTCTTT. Encoded protein: CASNLRLAITEAFF.

The chain has TRBV12-3 or TRBV12-4 and TRBJ1-4; 9 bases align to TRBD1. This CDR3 contains 14 residues. V trimming: 5 bases; J trimming: 7 bases; junction bases outside the gene matches: 5. CDR3 nucleotides: TGTGCCAGCAGTACAGGGACAGGGAGTGAAAAACTGTTTTTT. Its translation: CASSTGTGSEKLFF.

This clonotype was recorded at least ten times. This rearrangement joins TRBV30 to TRBJ1-2; D unclear. V lost 0 bases to trimming and J lost 8 bases, with 13 bases between them. Germline V gene sequence: CDR1 GTSNPN, CDR2 SVGIG (reference sequence). The CDR3 has 13 amino acids. CDR3 amino acids: CAWSVLAPGGYTF. In DNA, the CDR3 is TGTGCCTGGAGTGTATTGGCCCCCGGAGGCTACACCTTC.

In this sample, this clonotype turned up a few times. This chain connects TRBV6-2 or TRBV6-3 to TRBJ2-1; TRBD2 agrees at 7 bases. CDR3 length: 13 residues. After removal of 4 bases from V and 12 bases from J, the junction contained 9 bases not matched to a gene. Per germline, CDR1 MNHEY and CDR2 SVGEGT. The CDR3 DNA sequence: TGTGCCAGCAGTTCCCTCCCGAGGGAGGGGCAGTTCTTC. It encodes CASSSLPREGQFF.

This clonotype has a count of ten or more. The rearrangement links TRBV14 to TRBJ2-1, with D tentatively TRBD2 (5 bases). Deletions cut 5 bases from V and 8 bases from J, with 16 bases between. CDR1 is SGHDN and CDR2 is FVKESK in the germline V gene. The length of the CDR3 is 14 residues. The CDR3 nucleotides are TGTGCCAGCAGCTTACTAGTTCTCGGGGATGAGCAGTTCTTC. Residues: CASSLLVLGDEQFF.